These T cell receptor beta chains were read from a single sample in a study of control samples from healthy donors and cancer patients. Generated by immunoSEQ multiplex PCR, the TCRdb table keeps only in-frame clones and is missing some. This repertoire comprises about 190,000 clones; its ten largest clones make up under 2.5%. Sequenced material: blood. The receptors shown here come from a woman aged 30 to 39 in good health. The CDR3 runs from the conserved cysteine through the conserved F or W. Fields, in order: J gene, V gene, D gene, CDR3 DNA, CDR3 protein. A D gene is named only where the DNA matches it firmly.

J: TRBJ2-7; V: TRBV6-1; D: TRBD1; DNA: TGTGCCAGCAGTGATCCCCCGACAGGGGGGGGCTACGAGCAGTACTTC; CDR3: CASSDPPTGGGYEQYF
J: TRBJ1-2; V: TRBV27; D: NA; DNA: TGTGCCAGCAGTTCTACCGGGACTTCAGCCCCCTATGGCTACACCTTC; CDR3: CASSSTGTSAPYGYTF
J: TRBJ2-2; V: TRBV27; D: TRBD1; DNA: TGTGCCAGCCTATCCGGGACAGGGCGCACCGGGGAGCTGTTTTTT; CDR3: CASLSGTGRTGELFF
J: TRBJ2-7; V: TRBV7-8; D: NA; DNA: TGTGCCAGCAGCACCGACCTGGGGCCCTACGAGCAGTACTTC; CDR3: CASSTDLGPYEQYF
J: TRBJ1-3; V: TRBV4-3; D: NA; DNA: TGCGCCAGCAGCCAAGATCTGGCGGGCAGATCCTCTGGAAACACCATATATTTT; CDR3: CASSQDLAGRSSGNTIYF
J: TRBJ1-2; V: TRBV28; D: NA; DNA: TGTGCCAGCAGTTTATCTAGCTATGGCTACACCTTC; CDR3: CASSLSSYGYTF
J: TRBJ1-4; V: TRBV3-1/TRBV3-2; D: NA; DNA: TGTGCCAGCAGCCGAGGCGGGACAACTAATGAAAAACTGTTTTTT; CDR3: CASSRGGTTNEKLFF
J: TRBJ2-3; V: TRBV5-1; D: NA; DNA: TGCGCCAGCAGCTCAGGGCGGAGGGGCACAGATACGCAGTATTTT; CDR3: CASSSGRRGTDTQYF
J: TRBJ2-4; V: TRBV11-2; D: NA; DNA: TGTGCCAGCAGCGGAATACCCAAAAACATTCAGTACTTC; CDR3: CASSGIPKNIQYF
J: TRBJ2-1; V: TRBV6-2/TRBV6-3; D: TRBD2; DNA: TGTGCCAGCAGTTACTCGGCACGCATACTAGCGGGGGGCTACAATGAGCAGTTCTTC; CDR3: CASSYSARILAGGYNEQFF
J: TRBJ2-1; V: TRBV5-1; D: NA; DNA: TGCGCCAGCAGCTTGCGGGCAGAGGGGAATGAGCAGTTCTTC; CDR3: CASSLRAEGNEQFF
J: TRBJ1-1; V: TRBV11-2; D: NA; DNA: TGTGCCAGCAGCAATGTGGGGGAGGGAAGTACTGAAGCTTTCTTT; CDR3: CASSNVGEGSTEAFF
J: TRBJ1-2; V: TRBV11-2; D: TRBD1; DNA: TGTGCCAGCAGCCCCCTGGAGGGGGCCTATGGCTACACCTTC; CDR3: CASSPLEGAYGYTF
J: TRBJ2-5; V: TRBV15; D: TRBD2; DNA: TGTGCCACCAGCAGGCTAGCGGGGGGGGAGACCCAGTACTTC; CDR3: CATSRLAGGETQYF
J: TRBJ1-5; V: TRBV10-3; D: TRBD1; DNA: TGTGCCATCAGTGTTGGACAGGGGAACAATCAGCCCCAGCATTTT; CDR3: CAISVGQGNNQPQHF
J: TRBJ1-1; V: TRBV5-4; D: NA; DNA: TGTGCCAGCAGCGTGGACATGTTGGGGGGGGCTTTCTTT; CDR3: CASSVDMLGGAFF
J: TRBJ1-2; V: TRBV28; D: NA; DNA: TGTGCCAGCAGTTTGTCCTACTATGGCTACACCTTC; CDR3: CASSLSYYGYTF
J: TRBJ2-5; V: TRBV5-1; D: NA; DNA: TGCGCCAGCAGCTCCGGGACCGTAGGGGAGACCCAGTACTTC; CDR3: CASSSGTVGETQYF
J: TRBJ2-6; V: TRBV7-2; D: NA; DNA: TGTGCCAGCAGCTTGCCGAGGGGGGCCAACGTCCTGACTTTC; CDR3: CASSLPRGANVLTF
J: TRBJ1-5; V: TRBV1; D: NA; DNA: TGCACCAGCAGCCAAAGACAGGGGAGGACCTTGCGCAATCAGCCCCAGCATTTT; CDR3: CTSSQRQGRTLRNQPQHF
J: TRBJ2-1; V: TRBV7-2; D: NA; DNA: TGTGCCAGCAGCGCTCAGGGGACGCTTTACAATGAGCAGTTCTTC; CDR3: CASSAQGTLYNEQFF
J: TRBJ1-5; V: TRBV7-2; D: NA; DNA: TGTGCCAGCAGCTTAGTGGGGTGGGGAGAGCCCCAGCATTTT; CDR3: CASSLVGWGEPQHF
J: TRBJ1-2; V: TRBV19; D: NA; DNA: TGTGCCAGTAGTATACTGGGAAACTATGGCTACACCTTC; CDR3: CASSILGNYGYTF
J: TRBJ1-2; V: TRBV7-2; D: NA; DNA: TGTGCCAGCAGCTTAACTTGGCAGAGCTATGGCTACACCTTC; CDR3: CASSLTWQSYGYTF
J: TRBJ1-5; V: TRBV5-5; D: NA; DNA: TGTGCCAGCAGCTTGTTGCCCAGCGGCGGGAATCAGCCCCAGCATTTT; CDR3: CASSLLPSGGNQPQHF
J: TRBJ1-2; V: TRBV12-3/TRBV12-4; D: NA; DNA: TGTGCCAGCAGTTTAGATCAGCTCTATGGCTACACCTTC; CDR3: CASSLDQLYGYTF
J: TRBJ1-2; V: TRBV29-1; D: NA; DNA: TGCAGCGCCCTGACAGTAAAAGACTATGGCTACACCTTC; CDR3: CSALTVKDYGYTF
J: TRBJ1-5; V: TRBV10-2; D: NA; DNA: TGCGCCAGCAGTGACAGGTCTAGCAATCAGCCCCAGCATTTT; CDR3: CASSDRSSNQPQHF
J: TRBJ1-1; V: TRBV5-4; D: NA; DNA: TGTGCCAGCAGCTTGGGACTCGAAGCTTTCTTT; CDR3: CASSLGLEAFF
J: TRBJ1-5; V: TRBV5-5; D: NA; DNA: TGTGCCAGCAGCTTCCAGGAGTATCAGCCCCAGCATTTT; CDR3: CASSFQEYQPQHF
J: TRBJ2-1; V: TRBV7-9; D: TRBD1; DNA: TGTGCCAGCAGCTTAGTTAGGGGACAGGGAACATTCTCCTACAATGAGCAGTTCTTC; CDR3: CASSLVRGQGTFSYNEQFF